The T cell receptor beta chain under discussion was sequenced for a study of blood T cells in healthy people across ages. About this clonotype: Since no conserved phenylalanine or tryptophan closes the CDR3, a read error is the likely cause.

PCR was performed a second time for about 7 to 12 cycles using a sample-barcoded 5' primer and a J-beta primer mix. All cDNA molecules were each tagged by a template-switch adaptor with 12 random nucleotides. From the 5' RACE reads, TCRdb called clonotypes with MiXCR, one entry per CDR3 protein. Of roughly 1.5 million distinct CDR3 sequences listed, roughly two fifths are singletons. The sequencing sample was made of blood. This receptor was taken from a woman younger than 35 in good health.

CDR3 bases: TGTGCCACCAGTGCCGAGGGAGAAAGCTACAATGAGCAGTTCTAC. Protein sequence: CATSAEGESYNEQFY. The genes are TRBV24-1 and TRBJ2-1, with D perhaps matching TRBD2 (5 bases). The CDR3 is 15 residues long. V dropped 5 bases and J dropped 3 bases, with 13 bases sitting between them. The germline gives CDR1 KGHDR, CDR2 SFDVKD.